Here is one T cell receptor (beta chain) with its context. These data are taken from a study of cytomegalovirus exposure and HLA in healthy donors. The CDR3 has 15 residues. Germline CDR1 reads MNHEY; CDR2 reads SVGAGI. Trimming took 4 bases from V and 5 from J, leaving 17 bases between them. Vbeta (60) and Jbeta (13) primers were used in the PCR. The assay was immunoSEQ multiplex PCR, and TCRdb's table has in-frame clones only and misses some. The sample lists about 160,000 clones; roughly four fifths were seen once. The chain employs TRBV6-5 and TRBJ2-5; D perhaps matches TRBD1 (6 bases). The TCR comes from a middle-aged man in good health and CMV-seronegative. Sequences were obtained from PBMCs. CDR3 amino acids: CASSSTGREEETQYF. In nucleotides, the CDR3 is TGTGCCAGCAGTTCGACAGGCCGCGAGGAGGAGACCCAGTACTTC.